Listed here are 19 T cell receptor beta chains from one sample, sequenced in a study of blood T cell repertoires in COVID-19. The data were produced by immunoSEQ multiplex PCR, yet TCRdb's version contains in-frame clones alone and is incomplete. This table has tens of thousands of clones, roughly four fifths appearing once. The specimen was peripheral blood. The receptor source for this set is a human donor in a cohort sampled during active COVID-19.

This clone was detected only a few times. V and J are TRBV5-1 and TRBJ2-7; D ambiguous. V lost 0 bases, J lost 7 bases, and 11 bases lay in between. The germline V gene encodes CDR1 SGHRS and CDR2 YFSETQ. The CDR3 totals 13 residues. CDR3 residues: CASSLVGREEQYF. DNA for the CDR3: TGCGCCAGCAGCTTGGTTGGGCGAGAGGAGCAGTACTTC.

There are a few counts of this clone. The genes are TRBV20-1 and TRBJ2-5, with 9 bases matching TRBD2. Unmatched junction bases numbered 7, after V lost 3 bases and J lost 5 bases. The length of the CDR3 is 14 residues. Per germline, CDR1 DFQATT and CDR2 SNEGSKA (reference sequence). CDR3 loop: CSASRLAGLETQYF. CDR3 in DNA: TGCAGTGCTAGTCGGCTAGCGGGGTTGGAGACCCAGTACTTC.

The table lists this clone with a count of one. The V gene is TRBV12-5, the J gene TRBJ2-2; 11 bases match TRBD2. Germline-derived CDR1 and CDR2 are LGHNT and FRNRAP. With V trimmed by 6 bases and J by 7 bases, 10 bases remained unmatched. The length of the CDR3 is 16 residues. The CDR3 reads CASGLLLAGAGGELFF. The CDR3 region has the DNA TGTGCTAGTGGGTTACTACTAGCGGGGGCGGGCGGGGAGCTGTTTTTT.

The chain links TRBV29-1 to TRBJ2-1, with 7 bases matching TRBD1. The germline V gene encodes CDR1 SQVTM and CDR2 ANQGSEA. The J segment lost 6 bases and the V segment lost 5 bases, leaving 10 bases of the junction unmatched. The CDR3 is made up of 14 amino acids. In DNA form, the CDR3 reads TGCAGCGTTTTCCCAGGGGGTACCATCAATGAGCAGTTCTTC. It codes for CSVFPGGTINEQFF.

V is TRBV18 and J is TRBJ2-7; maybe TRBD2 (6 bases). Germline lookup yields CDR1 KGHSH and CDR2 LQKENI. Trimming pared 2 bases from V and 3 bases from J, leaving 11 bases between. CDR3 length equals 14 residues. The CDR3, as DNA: TGTGCCAGCTCACCAGGGGGGTCCCTCTACGAGCAGTACTTC. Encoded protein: CASSPGGSLYEQYF.

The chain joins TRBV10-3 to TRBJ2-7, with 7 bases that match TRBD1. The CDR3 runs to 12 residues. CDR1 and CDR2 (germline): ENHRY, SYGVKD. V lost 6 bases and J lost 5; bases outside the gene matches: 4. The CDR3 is CAIRATGNEQYF. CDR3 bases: TGTGCCATCAGAGCGACAGGGAACGAGCAGTACTTC.

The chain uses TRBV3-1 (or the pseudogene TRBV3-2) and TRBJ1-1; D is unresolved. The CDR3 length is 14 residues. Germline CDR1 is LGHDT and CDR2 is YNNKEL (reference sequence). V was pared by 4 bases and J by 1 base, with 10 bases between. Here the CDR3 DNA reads TGTGCCAGCAGCCCCACCTCAGGGAACACTGAAGCTTTCTTT. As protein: CASSPTSGNTEAFF.

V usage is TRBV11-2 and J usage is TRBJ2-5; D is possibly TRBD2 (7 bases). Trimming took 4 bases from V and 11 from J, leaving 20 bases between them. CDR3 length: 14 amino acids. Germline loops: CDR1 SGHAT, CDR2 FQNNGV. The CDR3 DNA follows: TGTGCCAGCAGCTCCCGGGGGGCCACAGACCTTCAGTACTTC. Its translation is CASSSRGATDLQYF.

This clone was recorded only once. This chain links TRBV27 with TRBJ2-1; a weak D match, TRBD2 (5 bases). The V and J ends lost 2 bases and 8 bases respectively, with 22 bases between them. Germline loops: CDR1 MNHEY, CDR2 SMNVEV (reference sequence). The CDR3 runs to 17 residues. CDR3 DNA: TGTGCCAGCAGTTTACCACGGACTCCTAAAGCGTTCGATGAGCAGTTCTTC. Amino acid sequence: CASSLPRTPKAFDEQFF.

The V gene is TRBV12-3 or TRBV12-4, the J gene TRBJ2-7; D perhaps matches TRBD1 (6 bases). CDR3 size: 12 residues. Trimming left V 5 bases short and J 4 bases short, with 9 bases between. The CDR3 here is CASSQQGYEQYF. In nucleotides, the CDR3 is TGTGCCAGCAGTCAACAGGGATACGAGCAGTACTTC.

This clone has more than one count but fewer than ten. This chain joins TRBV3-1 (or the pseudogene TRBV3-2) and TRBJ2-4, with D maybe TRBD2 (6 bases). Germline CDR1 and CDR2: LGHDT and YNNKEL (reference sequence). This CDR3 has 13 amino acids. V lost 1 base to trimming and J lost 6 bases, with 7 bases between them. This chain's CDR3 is CASSQGGGNIQYF. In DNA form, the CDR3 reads TGTGCCAGCAGCCAAGGGGGAGGAAACATTCAGTACTTC.

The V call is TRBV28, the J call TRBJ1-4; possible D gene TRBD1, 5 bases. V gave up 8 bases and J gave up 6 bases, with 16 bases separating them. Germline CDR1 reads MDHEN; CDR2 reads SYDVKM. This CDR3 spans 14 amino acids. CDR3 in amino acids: CASGPGGDYEKLFF. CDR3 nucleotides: TGTGCCAGCGGCCCCGGGGGTGATTATGAAAAACTGTTTTTT.

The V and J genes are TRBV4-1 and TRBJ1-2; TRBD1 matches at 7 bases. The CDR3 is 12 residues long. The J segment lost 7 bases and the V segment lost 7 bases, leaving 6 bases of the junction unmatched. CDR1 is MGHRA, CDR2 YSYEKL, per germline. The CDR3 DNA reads TGCGCCAGCACAGGGCAGGGGGGTGGCTACACCTTC. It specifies CASTGQGGGYTF.

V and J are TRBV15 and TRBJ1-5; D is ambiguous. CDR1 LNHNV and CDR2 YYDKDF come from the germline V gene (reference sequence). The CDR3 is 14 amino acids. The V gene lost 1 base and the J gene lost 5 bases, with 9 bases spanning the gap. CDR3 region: CATSRGGEDQPQHF. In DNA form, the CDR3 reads TGTGCCACCAGCAGAGGGGGAGAGGATCAGCCCCAGCATTTT. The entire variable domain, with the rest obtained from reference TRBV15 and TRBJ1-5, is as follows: DAMVIQNPRYQVTQFGKPVTLSCSQTLNHNVMYWYQQKSSQAPKLLFHYYDKDFNNEADTPDNFQSRRPNTSFCFLDIRSPGLGDTAMYLCATSRGGEDQPQHFGDGTRLSIL.

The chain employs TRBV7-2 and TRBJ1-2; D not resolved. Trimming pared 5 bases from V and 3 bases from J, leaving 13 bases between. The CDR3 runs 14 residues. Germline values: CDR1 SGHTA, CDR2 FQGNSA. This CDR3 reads CASSQRGLHYGYTF. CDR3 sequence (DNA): TGTGCCAGCAGCCAAAGAGGACTCCACTATGGCTACACCTTC.

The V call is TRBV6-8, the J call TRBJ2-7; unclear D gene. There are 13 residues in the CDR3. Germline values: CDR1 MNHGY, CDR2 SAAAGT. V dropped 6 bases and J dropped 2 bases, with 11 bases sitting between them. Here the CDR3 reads CASREIPTYEQYF. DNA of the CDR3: TGTGCCAGCAGGGAGATCCCAACCTACGAGCAGTACTTC.

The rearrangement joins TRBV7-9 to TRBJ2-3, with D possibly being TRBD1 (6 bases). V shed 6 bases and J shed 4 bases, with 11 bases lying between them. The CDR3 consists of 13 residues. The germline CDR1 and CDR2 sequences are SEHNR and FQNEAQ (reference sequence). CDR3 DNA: TGTGCCAGCAGACGCGAGGGGGCAGATACGCAGTATTTT. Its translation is CASRREGADTQYF. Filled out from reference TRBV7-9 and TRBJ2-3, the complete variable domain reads DTGVSQNPRHKITKRGQNVTFRCDPISEHNRLYWYRQTLGQGPEFLTYFQNEAQLEKSRLLSDRFSAERPKGSFSTLEIQRTEQGDSAMYLCASRREGADTQYFGPGTRLTVL.

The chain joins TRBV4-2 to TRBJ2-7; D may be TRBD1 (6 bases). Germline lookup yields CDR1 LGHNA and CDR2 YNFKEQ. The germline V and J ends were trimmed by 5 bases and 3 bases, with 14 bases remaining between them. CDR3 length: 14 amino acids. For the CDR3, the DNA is TGTGCCAGCAGCTTACAACAGGGAGACTACGAGCAGTACTTC. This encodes CASSLQQGDYEQYF.

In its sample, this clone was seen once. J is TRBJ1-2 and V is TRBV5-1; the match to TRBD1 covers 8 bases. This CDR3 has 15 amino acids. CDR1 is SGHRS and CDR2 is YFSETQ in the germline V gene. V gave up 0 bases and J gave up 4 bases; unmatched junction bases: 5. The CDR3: CASSLGTGRSYGYTF. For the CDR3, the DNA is TGCGCCAGCAGCTTGGGGACAGGGAGGAGCTATGGCTACACCTTC.